What follows are 17 T cell receptor beta chains derived from one specimen sequenced in a study of blood T cell repertoires in COVID-19. Repertoires were generated with immunoSEQ multiplex PCR, while TCRdb's copy carries only in-frame clones and drops some. The repertoire consists of some 150,000 clones, with around 81% occurring once and the leading ten covering 10% to 15%. Input material: peripheral blood. The receptors come from a man in his sixties with active or convalescent COVID-19.

V usage is TRBV18 and J usage is TRBJ2-4; 7 bases are shared with TRBD2. This CDR3 has 15 amino acids. Germline CDR1 is KGHSH and CDR2 is LQKENI. J gave up 1 base and V 0 bases, and 0 bases lay outside the gene matches. The CDR3 DNA reads as TGTGCCAGCTCACCACCGGGGGGGGCCAAAAACATTCAGTACTTC. This encodes CASSPPGGAKNIQYF.

The chain couples TRBV6-4 to TRBJ2-7; no firm D call. The V end lost 1 base, the J end lost 1 base, and 14 bases lay between the germline ends. Germline V gives CDR1 MRHNA, CDR2 SNTAGT. This CDR3 spans 16 amino acids. This CDR3 reads CASSDFGQESSYEQYF. The DNA for the CDR3 is TGTGCCAGCAGTGACTTTGGGCAGGAATCATCCTACGAGCAGTACTTC.

The CDR3: CASSQDRGAISNNEQFF. DNA of the CDR3: TGTGCCAGCAGCCAAGATCGCGGGGCTATATCAAACAATGAGCAGTTCTTC. The V and J genes are TRBV3-1 (or the pseudogene TRBV3-2) and TRBJ2-1, with D possibly being TRBD2 (6 bases). Germline values: CDR1 LGHDT, CDR2 YNNKEL (reference sequence). The CDR3 spans 17 residues. V was trimmed by 0 bases and J by 5 bases, leaving 17 bases between them.

The genes are TRBV18 and TRBJ1-5; possible D gene TRBD1, 5 bases. Per germline, CDR1 KGHSH and CDR2 LQKENI. The CDR3 consists of 14 residues. Deletions cut 2 bases from V and 3 bases from J, with 8 bases between. The CDR3 loop reads CASSPDRSNQPQHF. CDR3 in DNA: TGTGCCAGCTCACCAGACAGATCCAATCAGCCCCAGCATTTT.

The chain joins TRBV5-4 to TRBJ2-3, with TRBD1 matching 10 bases. This CDR3 comprises 17 residues. CDR1 is SGHNT, CDR2 YYREEE, per germline (reference sequence). V was pared by 4 bases and J by 3 bases, with 11 bases of the junction left unmatched. The CDR3: CASSGDRGLVATDTQYF. The CDR3 DNA reads TGTGCCAGCAGCGGGGACAGGGGCCTGGTGGCGACAGATACGCAGTATTTT.

The chain is built from TRBV2 and TRBJ2-7; TRBD2 matches 8 bases. This CDR3 contains 16 residues. Trimming took 3 bases from V and 1 from J; bases not matched to a gene: 8. The germline V gene has CDR1 SNHLY and CDR2 FYNNEI. CDR3 amino acids: CASSERASGLSYEQYF. CDR3 in DNA: TGTGCCAGCAGTGAGAGGGCTAGCGGGCTTTCCTACGAGCAGTACTTC. The full variable domain, completed using reference TRBV2 and TRBJ2-7, is EPEVTQTPSHQVTQMGQEVILRCVPISNHLYFYWYRQILGQKVEFLVSFYNNEISEKSEIFDDQFSVERPDGSNFTLKIRSTKLEDSAMYFCASSERASGLSYEQYFGPGTRLTVT.

This clone was found once. The genes are TRBV12-3 or TRBV12-4 and TRBJ1-4; TRBD1 aligns across 8 bases. The CDR3 spans 13 residues. Unmatched junction bases numbered 11, after V lost 7 bases and J lost 13 bases. In DNA form, the CDR3 reads TGTGCCAGCACGCTGACAGGGGTGGGTCGACTGTTTTTT. Protein: CASTLTGVGRLFF.

The rearrangement joins TRBV15 to TRBJ2-1; D is perhaps TRBD2 (7 bases). Trimming pared 5 bases from V and 7 bases from J, leaving 12 bases between. Germline loops: CDR1 LNHNV, CDR2 YYDKDF (reference sequence). The CDR3 totals 13 residues. The CDR3 DNA reads as TGTGCCACCAGCCCTAAGGGGGGGAATGAGCAGTTCTTC. Protein: CATSPKGGNEQFF.

CDR3 protein: CASRFQGNTEAFF. CDR3 nucleotide sequence: TGTGCCAGCAGATTTCAGGGGAACACTGAAGCTTTCTTT. V usage is TRBV6-5 and J usage is TRBJ1-1; D may be TRBD1 (5 bases). The germline V and J ends were trimmed by 6 bases and 1 base, with 9 bases remaining between them. The CDR3 totals 13 residues. Germline V gene sequence: CDR1 MNHEY, CDR2 SVGAGI.

V and J are TRBV5-1 and TRBJ1-3; D is perhaps TRBD1 (6 bases). Germline lookup yields CDR1 SGHRS and CDR2 YFSETQ. The CDR3 runs to 14 residues. Trimming took off 4 bases at V and 1 base at J, with 9 bases between the two ends. As DNA, the CDR3 is TGCGCCAGCAGCGCCAGGGGATCTGGAAACACCATATATTTT. Protein sequence: CASSARGSGNTIYF.

The chain uses TRBV5-1 and TRBJ2-2, with D perhaps TRBD2 (5 bases). Trimming cost V 0 bases and J 1 base, with 7 bases left between them. This CDR3 is built from 15 residues. Germline CDR1 is SGHRS and CDR2 is YFSETQ. For the CDR3, the DNA is TGCGCCAGCAGCTTGGACGGAGGGAACACCGGGGAGCTGTTTTTT. This gives the protein CASSLDGGNTGELFF. Drawing the rest from reference TRBV5-1 and TRBJ2-2, the complete variable domain is KAGVTQTPRYLIKTRGQQVTLSCSPISGHRSVSWYQQTPGQGLQFLFEYFSETQRNKGNFPGRFSGRQFSNSRSEMNVSTLELGDSALYLCASSLDGGNTGELFFGEGSRLTVL.

The CDR3 protein is CASSQRAGADTGELFF. Written as DNA, the CDR3 is TGTGCCAGCTCACAGCGGGCGGGGGCCGACACCGGGGAGCTGTTTTTT. V gene TRBV18 combines with J gene TRBJ2-2; D is perhaps TRBD2 (7 bases). CDR1 KGHSH and CDR2 LQKENI come from the germline V gene. The length of the CDR3 is 16 residues. V was trimmed by 4 bases and J by 3 bases, leaving 15 bases between them.

The chain uses TRBV11-2 and TRBJ1-2; 7 bases align to TRBD1. In germline, CDR1 is SGHAT, CDR2 FQNNGV. CDR3 length equals 16 residues. V shed 3 bases, J shed 0 bases, and the junction held 7 bases outside the gene matches. The CDR3 sequence: CASSFVRGSANYGYTF. The CDR3 DNA is TGTGCCAGCAGCTTTGTCAGGGGGTCCGCTAACTATGGCTACACCTTC.

The chain has TRBV6-5 and TRBJ2-3, with unresolved D. Between the trimmed V and J ends, which lost 6 bases and 5 bases, there was a span of 6 bases. The CDR3 runs 11 residues. Germline V CDR1 and CDR2: MNHEY, SVGAGI. This chain's CDR3 is CASRIGDTQYF. The CDR3 nucleotides read TGTGCCAGCAGGATCGGAGATACGCAGTATTTT.

The chain joins TRBV18 to TRBJ2-5; 9 bases agree with TRBD2. This CDR3 has 16 amino acids. The germline gives CDR1 KGHSH, CDR2 LQKENI. Trimming took 10 bases from V and 3 from J; bases not matched to a gene: 15. The CDR3 spells CATIAGVSRSEETQYF. The CDR3 nucleotides are TGTGCCACCATAGCGGGAGTTTCGCGGTCGGAAGAGACCCAGTACTTC.

The V call is TRBV2, the J call TRBJ1-1; 7 bases line up with TRBD1. The V gene's germline CDR1 is SNHLY and CDR2 FYNNEI. The CDR3 is made up of 14 amino acids. V lost 4 bases, J lost 1 base, and 3 bases stayed unmatched. The DNA of the CDR3 is TGTGCCAGCAGTGGACAGGGCGCGAACACTGAAGCTTTCTTT. Translated: CASSGQGANTEAFF.

This chain connects TRBV27 to TRBJ1-5; D remains ambiguous. The CDR3 extends over 15 amino acids. Between the trimmed V and J ends, which lost 6 bases and 0 bases, there was a span of 12 bases. Germline loops: CDR1 MNHEY, CDR2 SMNVEV (reference sequence). The CDR3 sequence is CASSPLSSSNQPQHF. CDR3 DNA: TGTGCCAGCAGCCCCTTGAGTTCTAGCAATCAGCCCCAGCATTTT.